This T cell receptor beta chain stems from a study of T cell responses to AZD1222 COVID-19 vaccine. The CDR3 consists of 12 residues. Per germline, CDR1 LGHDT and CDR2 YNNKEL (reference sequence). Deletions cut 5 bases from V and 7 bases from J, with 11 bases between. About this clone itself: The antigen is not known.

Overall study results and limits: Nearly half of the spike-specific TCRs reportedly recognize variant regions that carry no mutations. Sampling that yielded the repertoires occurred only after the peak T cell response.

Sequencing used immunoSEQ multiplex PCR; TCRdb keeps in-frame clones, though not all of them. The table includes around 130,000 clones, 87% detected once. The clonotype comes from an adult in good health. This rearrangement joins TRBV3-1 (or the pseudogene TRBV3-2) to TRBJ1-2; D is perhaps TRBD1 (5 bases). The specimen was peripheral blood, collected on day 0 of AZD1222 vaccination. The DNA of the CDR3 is TGTGCCAGCAGCTCCGGACAAGTTGGCTACACCTTC. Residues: CASSSGQVGYTF.